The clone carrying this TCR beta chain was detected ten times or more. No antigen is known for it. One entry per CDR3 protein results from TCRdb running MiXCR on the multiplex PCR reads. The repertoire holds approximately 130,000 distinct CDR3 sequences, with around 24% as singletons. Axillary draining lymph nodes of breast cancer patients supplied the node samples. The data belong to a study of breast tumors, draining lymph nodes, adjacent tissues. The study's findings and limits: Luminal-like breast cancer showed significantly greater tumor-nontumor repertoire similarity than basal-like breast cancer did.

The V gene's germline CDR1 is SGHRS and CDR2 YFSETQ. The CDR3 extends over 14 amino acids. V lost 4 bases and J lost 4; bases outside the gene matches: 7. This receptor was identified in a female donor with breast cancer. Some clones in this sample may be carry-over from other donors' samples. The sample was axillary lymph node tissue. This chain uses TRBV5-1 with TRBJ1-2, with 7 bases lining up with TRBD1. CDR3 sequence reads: CASSPQTGIYGYTF. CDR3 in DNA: TGCGCCAGCAGCCCACAGACAGGGATCTATGGCTACACCTTC.